This T cell receptor (beta chain) was captured by sequencing in a study of CD8+ T cells in alopecia areata. Study as a whole: For 6 to 18 months, tofacitinib was taken, and 6 months off drug followed. Overall study findings and caveats: Scalp repertoires also include resident alphabeta T cells from normal skin.

This clone came up a few times. As yet, its antigen is unknown. The CDR3 has 15 amino acids. Trimming left V 3 bases short and J 9 bases short, with 15 bases between. Germline CDR1 is LNHDA and CDR2 is SQIVND (reference sequence). Sequencing relied on a cDNA template that was reverse transcribed from extracted RNA. Profiled with immunoSEQ multiplex PCR; TCRdb holds only in-frame clones, not every one. In the table there are roughly 250,000 clones, 65% to 70% of which are singletons. V is TRBV19 and J is TRBJ1-6, with no clear D. This clonotype was obtained from a human donor with alopecia areata. Sequencing used CD4+ T cells sorted from blood, obtained at week 0. The CDR3 nucleotides are TGTGCCAGTAGTATCCTGGAGGGCTCTCGTTCACCCCTCCACTTT. This encodes CASSILEGSRSPLHF.